These 23 T cell receptor beta chains came from one sample sequenced in a study of shared clonotypes between healthy human individuals. The assay was immunoSEQ multiplex PCR, and TCRdb's table has in-frame clones only and misses some. The data hold millions of clones, with roughly 94% observed a single time. Sequencing input: naive CD4+ T cells sorted from blood. Noted subset: CD45RA+ positively selected. These receptors were collected from a man between 18 and 29 years old in good health.

As to this clone: The same CDR3 also results from other DNA sequences found in this sample. The J gene is TRBJ1-1, the V gene TRBV5-1; no reliable D call. This CDR3 spans 13 amino acids. V shed 4 bases and J shed 2 bases, with 9 bases lying between them. In germline, CDR1 is SGHRS, CDR2 YFSETQ. As DNA, the CDR3 is TGCGCCAGCAGCCCGGGCCCAAACACTGAAGCTTTCTTT. The encoded protein is CASSPGPNTEAFF.

V usage is TRBV11-2 and J usage is TRBJ2-5, with no clear D. The germline V gene encodes CDR1 SGHAT and CDR2 FQNNGV. CDR3 size: 13 residues. V gave up 5 bases and J gave up 2 bases, with 9 bases separating them. CDR3 nucleotides: TGTGCCAGCAGCGCTGTGGTGCAAGAGACCCAGTACTTC. It codes for CASSAVVQETQYF. The full variable domain, rest sourced from reference TRBV11-2 and TRBJ2-5, is EAGVAQSPRYKIIEKRQSVAFWCNPISGHATLYWYQQILGQGPKLLIQFQNNGVVDDSQLPKDRFSAERLKGVDSTLKIQPAKLEDSAVYLCASSAVVQETQYFGPGTRLLVL.

V is TRBV28 and J is TRBJ1-5; maybe TRBD1 (5 bases). The ends were cut back, 2 bases at V and 4 bases at J, with 12 bases in the middle. The CDR3 consists of 15 residues. Germline CDR1 and CDR2: MDHEN and SYDVKM. The CDR3 region is CASSLGAFANQPQHF. The CDR3 DNA sequence: TGTGCCAGCAGTTTAGGGGCTTTCGCAAATCAGCCCCAGCATTTT.

This rearrangement joins TRBV28 to TRBJ1-2; D is perhaps TRBD1 (6 bases). V was trimmed by 2 bases and J by 8 bases, leaving 12 bases between them. This CDR3 contains 13 residues. Germline CDR1 is MDHEN and CDR2 is SYDVKM. The CDR3 DNA is TGTGCCAGCAGTTTAAACAGGGCGGTAGGCTACACCTTC. Protein sequence: CASSLNRAVGYTF.

About this clone: Other nucleotide sequences from this sample produce the same CDR3. The chain couples TRBV10-1 to TRBJ2-5; a possible D gene is TRBD1 (6 bases). Trimming took off 0 bases at V and 2 bases at J, with 7 bases between the two ends. Germline loops: CDR1 WNHNN, CDR2 SYGVQD (reference sequence). The CDR3 spans 14 residues. The CDR3 DNA is TGCGCCAGCAGTGAGTCGACAGGACAAGAGACCCAGTACTTC. Its translation is CASSESTGQETQYF.

The gene calls are TRBV5-6 and TRBJ1-2; D gene unclear. Trimming took off 0 bases at V and 2 bases at J, with 8 bases between the two ends. Germline CDR1 is SGHDT and CDR2 is YYEEEE. The CDR3 length is 14 residues. The CDR3 spells CASSLAKRNYGYTF. The CDR3 DNA sequence: TGTGCCAGCAGCTTGGCCAAACGGAACTATGGCTACACCTTC.

The chain carries TRBV4-3 and TRBJ1-4, with no clear D. The CDR3 extends over 16 amino acids. Germline CDR1 LGHNA, CDR2 YSLEER. With 0 bases removed from V and 0 bases from J, the gap between germline ends came to 8 bases. This chain's CDR3 is CASSQENTPTNEKLFF. CDR3 DNA: TGCGCCAGCAGCCAAGAAAACACTCCAACTAATGAAAAACTGTTTTTT.

The gene calls are TRBV4-3 and TRBJ2-5; D might be TRBD1 (5 bases). This CDR3 comprises 14 residues. CDR1 is LGHNA, CDR2 YSLEER, per germline. V lost 4 bases, J lost 0 bases, and 9 bases lay in between. CDR3 nucleotides: TGCGCCAGCAGCCTATGGGGCAACCAAGAGACCCAGTACTTC. Encoded protein: CASSLWGNQETQYF.

Worth noting for this clone: This clone may be a read error of a much larger clone one base away. Other DNA sequences in this sample translate to the same CDR3. The chain's CDR3 is CASSPRGKREKLFF. The DNA for the CDR3 is TGTGCCAGCAGCCCGCGGGGAAAACGGGAAAAACTGTTCTTT. The chain is built from TRBV13 and TRBJ1-4; D is uncertain. This CDR3 spans 14 amino acids. Germline values: CDR1 PRHDT, CDR2 FYEKMQ (reference sequence).

The chain employs TRBV28 and TRBJ1-6; TRBD1 is a possible D gene (5 bases). The V and J ends lost 7 bases and 0 bases respectively, with 13 bases between them. The CDR3 spans 16 residues. Germline V gives CDR1 MDHEN, CDR2 SYDVKM. The DNA of the CDR3 is TGTGCCAGCACCCCCGGGGGGAGCTCCTATAATTCACCCCTCCACTTT. The encoded protein is CASTPGGSSYNSPLHF. Variable domain in full (rest from reference TRBV28 and TRBJ1-6): DVKVTQSSRYLVKRTGEKVFLECVQDMDHENMFWYRQDPGLGLRLIYFSYDVKMKEKGDIPEGYSVSREKKERFSLILESASTNQTSMYLCASTPGGSSYNSPLHFGNGTRLTVT.

Concerning this clone itself: Mismatch with germline at one junction end may stem from a read error. CDR3 DNA: TGTGCCTGCAGCTTTTTGGACAGAAACTATGGCTACACCTTC. Amino acids: CACSFLDRNYGYTF. The chain uses TRBV5-4 and TRBJ1-2; TRBD1 is a possible D gene (6 bases). The CDR3 length is 14 residues. Germline lookup yields CDR1 SGHNT and CDR2 YYREEE (reference sequence).

The V gene is TRBV6-1, the J gene TRBJ2-5; TRBD1 matches at 9 bases. The DNA end is more similar to TRBJ2-7, so the J call may be wrong. Per germline, CDR1 MNHNS and CDR2 SASEGT. This CDR3 comprises 13 residues. Written as DNA, the CDR3 is TGTGCCAGTAGACAGGGGGTGACCTACGAGCAGTACTTC. It encodes CASRQGVTYEQYF.

The chain links TRBV5-4 to TRBJ1-5; no reliable D call. The length of the CDR3 is 14 residues. Looked up from germline, CDR1 is SGHNT and CDR2 is YYREEE (reference sequence). V was pared by 0 bases and J by 1 base, with 5 bases between. CDR3 in DNA: TGTGCCAGCAGCTTGGACCCCAGCAATCAGCCCCAGCATTTT. It codes for CASSLDPSNQPQHF.

The chain uses TRBV28 and TRBJ2-6; 11 bases map to TRBD1. Germline CDR1 and CDR2: MDHEN and SYDVKM. V gave up 6 bases and J gave up 4 bases; unmatched junction bases: 8. This CDR3 is 17 amino acids long. CDR3 amino acids: CASSIGTGGAGANVLTF. Written as DNA, the CDR3 is TGTGCCAGCAGCATAGGGACAGGGGGAGCCGGGGCCAACGTCCTGACTTTC. Looking up the rest from reference TRBV28 and TRBJ2-6 gives the full variable domain: DVKVTQSSRYLVKRTGEKVFLECVQDMDHENMFWYRQDPGLGLRLIYFSYDVKMKEKGDIPEGYSVSREKKERFSLILESASTNQTSMYLCASSIGTGGAGANVLTFGAGSRLTVL.

The chain combines TRBV29-1 with TRBJ1-1; D gene ambiguous. V was shortened by 4 bases and J by 4 bases, with 16 bases between the two germline ends. Germline-derived CDR1 and CDR2 are SQVTM and ANQGSEA. This CDR3 contains 14 residues. The CDR3, as DNA: TGCAGCGTTGCCACAGATCTTCTGGGCACTGAAGCTTTCTTT. Amino acid sequence: CSVATDLLGTEAFF.

Points on this clone: Other DNA sequences of this sample code for an identical CDR3. V is TRBV25-1 and J is TRBJ1-5; D uncertain. V lost 2 bases, J lost 2 bases, and 4 bases lay in between. Germline CDR1 is MGHDK and CDR2 is SYGVNS. The CDR3 is made up of 13 amino acids. The CDR3 sequence is CASSESGNQPQHF. CDR3 nucleotide sequence: TGTGCCAGCAGTGAAAGTGGCAATCAGCCCCAGCATTTT.

The CDR3 is CASSFITGGTNEQFF. CDR3 in DNA: TGCGCCAGCAGCTTTATTACAGGGGGCACGAATGAGCAGTTCTTC. This rearrangement joins TRBV5-1 to TRBJ2-1, with 9 bases that match TRBD1. Looked up from germline, CDR1 is SGHRS and CDR2 is YFSETQ. Trimming removed 2 bases from V and 7 bases from J; junction bases left unmatched: 7. CDR3 length equals 15 residues.

The J gene is TRBJ2-3, the V gene TRBV5-4; perhaps D is TRBD1 or TRBD2 (5 bases each). V was cut by 3 bases and J by 4 bases, with 15 bases left in between. CDR3 size: 15 residues. Germline CDR1 and CDR2: SGHNT and YYREEE (reference sequence). Here the CDR3 reads CASSSARDRADTQYF. The CDR3 DNA reads as TGTGCCAGCAGCTCAGCCAGGGACCGCGCAGATACGCAGTATTTT.

Concerning this clone itself: Other DNA sequences in the same sample also yield this CDR3. The rearrangement uses TRBV7-8 and TRBJ1-5, with D unclear. This CDR3 region has 13 residues. Deletions cut 6 bases from V and 5 bases from J, with 11 bases between. CDR1 SGHVS and CDR2 FQNEAQ come from the germline V gene. In nucleotides, the CDR3 is TGTGCCAGCAGTCTCTCTCGGGATCAGCCCCAGCATTTT. Its protein product is CASSLSRDQPQHF.

The CDR3 DNA reads TGTGCCAGTAGCACAGGGGGCTGGGGCTACACCTTC. Translating it yields CASSTGGWGYTF. The chain has TRBV19 and TRBJ1-2; the match to TRBD1 covers 9 bases. Germline V gene sequence: CDR1 LNHDA, CDR2 SQIVND (reference sequence). The CDR3 consists of 12 residues. The ends lost 6 bases at V and 8 bases at J; junction bases unmatched: 4.

Remarks on this clone: The sample has other DNA sequences that encode this CDR3 too. The V call is TRBV5-1, the J call TRBJ2-5; 9 bases are a match to TRBD2. Germline values: CDR1 SGHRS, CDR2 YFSETQ. The length of the CDR3 is 14 residues. With V trimmed by 3 bases and J by 4 bases, 4 bases remained unmatched. The CDR3 is CASSSSGGLETQYF. CDR3 sequence (DNA): TGCGCCAGCAGCTCCAGCGGGGGGCTAGAGACCCAGTACTTC.

The chain employs TRBV7-2 and TRBJ2-7, with TRBD2 identical over 7 bases. V gave up 0 bases and J gave up 0 bases; unmatched junction bases: 8. The CDR3 has 17 residues. Germline V gene data show CDR1 as SGHTA and CDR2 as FQGNSA. The CDR3 nucleotides are TGTGCCAGCAGCTTAGCGATGGGGGGGTCAACCTCCTACGAGCAGTACTTC. This codes for CASSLAMGGSTSYEQYF.

The chain employs TRBV19 and TRBJ2-5; 7 bases line up with TRBD1. The length of the CDR3 is 13 residues. V was pared by 5 bases and J by 7 bases, with 7 bases of the junction left unmatched. CDR1 and CDR2 (germline): LNHDA, SQIVND (reference sequence). Here the CDR3 reads CASSFGQAATQYF. As DNA, the CDR3 is TGTGCCAGTAGTTTCGGACAGGCCGCGACCCAGTACTTC.